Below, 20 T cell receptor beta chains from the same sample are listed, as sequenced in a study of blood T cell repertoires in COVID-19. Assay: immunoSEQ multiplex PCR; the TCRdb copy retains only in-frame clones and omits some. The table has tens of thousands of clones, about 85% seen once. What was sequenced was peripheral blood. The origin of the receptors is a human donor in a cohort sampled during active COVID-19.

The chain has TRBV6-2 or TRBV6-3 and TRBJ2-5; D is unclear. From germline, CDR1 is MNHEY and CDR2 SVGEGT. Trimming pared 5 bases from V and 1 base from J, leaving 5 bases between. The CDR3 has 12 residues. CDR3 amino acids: CASSGAQETQYF. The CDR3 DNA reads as TGTGCCAGCAGTGGAGCCCAAGAGACCCAGTACTTC.

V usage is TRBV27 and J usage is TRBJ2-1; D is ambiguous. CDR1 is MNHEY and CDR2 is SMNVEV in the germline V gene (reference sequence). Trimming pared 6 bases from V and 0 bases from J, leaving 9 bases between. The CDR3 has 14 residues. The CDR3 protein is CASSRVGSYNEQFF. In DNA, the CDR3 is TGTGCCAGCAGCCGGGTTGGCTCCTACAATGAGCAGTTCTTC.

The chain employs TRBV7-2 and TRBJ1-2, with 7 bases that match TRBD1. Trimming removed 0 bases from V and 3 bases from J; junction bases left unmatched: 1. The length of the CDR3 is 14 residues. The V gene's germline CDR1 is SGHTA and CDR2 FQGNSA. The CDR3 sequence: CASSLAQGDYGYTF. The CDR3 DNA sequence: TGTGCCAGCAGCTTAGCGCAGGGGGACTATGGCTACACCTTC.

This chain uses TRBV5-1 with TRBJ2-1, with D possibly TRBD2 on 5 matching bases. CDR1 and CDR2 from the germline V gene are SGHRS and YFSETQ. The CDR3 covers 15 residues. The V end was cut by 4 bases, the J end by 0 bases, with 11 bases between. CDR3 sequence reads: CASSQVGSSYNEQFF. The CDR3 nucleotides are TGCGCCAGCAGCCAGGTGGGGAGCTCCTACAATGAGCAGTTCTTC.

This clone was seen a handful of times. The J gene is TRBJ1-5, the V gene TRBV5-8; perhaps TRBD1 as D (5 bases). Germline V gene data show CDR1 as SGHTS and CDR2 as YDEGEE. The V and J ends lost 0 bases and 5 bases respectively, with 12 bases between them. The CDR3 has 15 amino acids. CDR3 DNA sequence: TGTGCCAGCAGCTTGGGGGGACTGGGGGATCAGCCCCAGCATTTT. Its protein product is CASSLGGLGDQPQHF.

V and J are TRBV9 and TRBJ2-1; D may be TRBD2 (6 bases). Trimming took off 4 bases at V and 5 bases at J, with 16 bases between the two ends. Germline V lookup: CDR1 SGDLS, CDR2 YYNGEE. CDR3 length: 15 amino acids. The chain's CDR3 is CASSPVSGQHNEQFF. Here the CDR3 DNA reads TGTGCCAGCAGCCCAGTGAGCGGGCAACACAATGAGCAGTTCTTC. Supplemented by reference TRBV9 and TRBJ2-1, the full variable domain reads DSGVTQTPKHLITATGQRVTLRCSPRSGDLSVYWYQQSLDQGLQFLIQYYNGEERAKGNILERFSAQQFPDLHSELNLSSLELGDSALYFCASSPVSGQHNEQFFGPGTRLTVL.

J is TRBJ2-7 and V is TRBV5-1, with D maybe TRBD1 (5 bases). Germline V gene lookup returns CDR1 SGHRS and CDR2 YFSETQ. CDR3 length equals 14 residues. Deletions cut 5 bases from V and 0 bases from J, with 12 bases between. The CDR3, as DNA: TGCGCCAGCAGTGACAGCCCCGACTCCTACGAGCAGTACTTC. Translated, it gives CASSDSPDSYEQYF.

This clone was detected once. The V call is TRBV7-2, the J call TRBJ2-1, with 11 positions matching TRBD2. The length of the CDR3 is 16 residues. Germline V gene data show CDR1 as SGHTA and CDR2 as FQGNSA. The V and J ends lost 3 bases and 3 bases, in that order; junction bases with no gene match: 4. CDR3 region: CASSFISGGVYNEQFF. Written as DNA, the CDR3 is TGTGCCAGCAGCTTTATTAGCGGGGGGGTCTACAATGAGCAGTTCTTC.

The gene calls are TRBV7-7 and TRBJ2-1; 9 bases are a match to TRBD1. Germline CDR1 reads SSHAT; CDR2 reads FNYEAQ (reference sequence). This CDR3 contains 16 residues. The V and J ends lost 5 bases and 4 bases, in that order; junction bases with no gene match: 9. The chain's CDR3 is CASSPEDRGGYNEQFF. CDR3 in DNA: TGTGCCAGCAGCCCTGAGGACAGGGGAGGGTACAATGAGCAGTTCTTC.

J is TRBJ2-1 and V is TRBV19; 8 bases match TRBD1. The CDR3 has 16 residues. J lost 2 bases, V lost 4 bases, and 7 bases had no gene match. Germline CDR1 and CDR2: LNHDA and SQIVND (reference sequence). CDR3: CASSKGQVSTYNEQFF. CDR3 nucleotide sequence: TGTGCCAGTAGTAAGGGACAGGTTTCTACCTACAATGAGCAGTTCTTC.

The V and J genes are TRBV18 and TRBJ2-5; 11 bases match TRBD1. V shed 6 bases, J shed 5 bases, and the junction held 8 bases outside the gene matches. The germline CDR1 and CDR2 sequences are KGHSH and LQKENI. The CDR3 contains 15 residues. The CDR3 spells CASSPRDRGTETQYF. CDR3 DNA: TGTGCCAGCTCCCCTAGGGACAGGGGGACCGAGACCCAGTACTTC.

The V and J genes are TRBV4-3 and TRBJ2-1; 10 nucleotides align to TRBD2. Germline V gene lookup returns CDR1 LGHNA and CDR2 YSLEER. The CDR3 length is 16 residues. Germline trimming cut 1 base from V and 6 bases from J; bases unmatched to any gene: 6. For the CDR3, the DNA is TGCGCCAGCAGCCAAGGGTTCCCTAGCGGGGGCAATGAGCAGTTCTTC. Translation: CASSQGFPSGGNEQFF.

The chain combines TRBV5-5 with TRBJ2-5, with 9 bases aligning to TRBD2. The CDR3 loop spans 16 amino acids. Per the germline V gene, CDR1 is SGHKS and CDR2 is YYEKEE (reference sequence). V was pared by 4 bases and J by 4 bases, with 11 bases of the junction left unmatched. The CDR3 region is CASSPAAGGTGETQYF. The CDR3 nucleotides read TGTGCCAGCAGCCCCGCGGCGGGAGGGACCGGAGAGACCCAGTACTTC.

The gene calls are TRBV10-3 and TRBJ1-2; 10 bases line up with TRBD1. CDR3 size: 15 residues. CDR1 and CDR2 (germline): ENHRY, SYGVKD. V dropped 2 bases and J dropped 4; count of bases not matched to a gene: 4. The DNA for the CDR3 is TGTGCCATCAGTGAGACCGGACAGGGGGTCTATGGCTACACCTTC. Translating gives CAISETGQGVYGYTF.

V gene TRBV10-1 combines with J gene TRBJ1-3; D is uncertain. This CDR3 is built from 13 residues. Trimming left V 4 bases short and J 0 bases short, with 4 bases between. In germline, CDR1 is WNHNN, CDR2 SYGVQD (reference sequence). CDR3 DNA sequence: TGCGCCAGCAGTGGTCACTCTGGAAACACCATATATTTT. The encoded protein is CASSGHSGNTIYF.

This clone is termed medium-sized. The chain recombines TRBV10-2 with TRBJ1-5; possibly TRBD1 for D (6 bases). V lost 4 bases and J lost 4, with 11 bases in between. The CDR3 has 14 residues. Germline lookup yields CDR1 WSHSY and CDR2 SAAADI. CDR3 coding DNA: TGCGCCAGCAGTGCCTCTGACAGGAATCAGCCCCAGCATTTT. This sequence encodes CASSASDRNQPQHF.

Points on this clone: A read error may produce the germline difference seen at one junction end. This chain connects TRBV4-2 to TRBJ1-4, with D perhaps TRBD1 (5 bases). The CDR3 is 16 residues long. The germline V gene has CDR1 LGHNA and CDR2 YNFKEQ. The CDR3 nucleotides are TGTGCCAGCAGCCAGGCAGACAGACTTGCTAACGAAAAACTGTTTTTT. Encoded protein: CASSQADRLANEKLFF.

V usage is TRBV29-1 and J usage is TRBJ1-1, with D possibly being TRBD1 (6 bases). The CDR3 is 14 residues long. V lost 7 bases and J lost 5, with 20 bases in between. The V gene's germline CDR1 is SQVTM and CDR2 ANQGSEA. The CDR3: CSALRRGSKTEAFF. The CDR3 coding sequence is TGCAGCGCCCTGAGAAGGGGGTCTAAAACTGAAGCTTTCTTT.

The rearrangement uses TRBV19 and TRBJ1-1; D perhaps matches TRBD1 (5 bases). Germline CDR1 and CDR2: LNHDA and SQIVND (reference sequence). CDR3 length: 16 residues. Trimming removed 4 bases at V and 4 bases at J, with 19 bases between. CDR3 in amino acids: CASSSGTGTSGTEAFF. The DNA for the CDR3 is TGTGCCAGTAGTAGCGGGACGGGGACCTCGGGCACTGAAGCTTTCTTT.

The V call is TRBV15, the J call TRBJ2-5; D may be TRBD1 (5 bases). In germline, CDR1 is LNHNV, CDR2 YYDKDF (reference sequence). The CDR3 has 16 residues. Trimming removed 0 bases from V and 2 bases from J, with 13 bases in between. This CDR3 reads CATSRDKAAGQETQYF. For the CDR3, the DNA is TGTGCCACCAGCAGAGATAAGGCGGCAGGGCAAGAGACCCAGTACTTC.